The following is a T cell receptor (beta chain) sequence with its context. The CDR3 runs 13 residues. V was pared by 0 bases and J by 9 bases, with 12 bases between. Germline V gene data show CDR1 as MNHNS and CDR2 as SASEGT. This record comes from a study of technical replicates of blood from a few donors. TCRdb's copy holds only in-frame clones and misses some; the assay was immunoSEQ multiplex PCR. The sample lists about 80,000 clones, 90% to 95% occurring once. This TCR was recovered from a human donor in good health. The sequenced material came from T cells isolated from PBMCs. The chain couples TRBV6-1 to TRBJ2-7; D is ambiguous. For the CDR3, the DNA is TGTGCCAGCAGTGAAGCCCTGGGCTTGGGGCAGTACTTC. Encoded protein: CASSEALGLGQYF.